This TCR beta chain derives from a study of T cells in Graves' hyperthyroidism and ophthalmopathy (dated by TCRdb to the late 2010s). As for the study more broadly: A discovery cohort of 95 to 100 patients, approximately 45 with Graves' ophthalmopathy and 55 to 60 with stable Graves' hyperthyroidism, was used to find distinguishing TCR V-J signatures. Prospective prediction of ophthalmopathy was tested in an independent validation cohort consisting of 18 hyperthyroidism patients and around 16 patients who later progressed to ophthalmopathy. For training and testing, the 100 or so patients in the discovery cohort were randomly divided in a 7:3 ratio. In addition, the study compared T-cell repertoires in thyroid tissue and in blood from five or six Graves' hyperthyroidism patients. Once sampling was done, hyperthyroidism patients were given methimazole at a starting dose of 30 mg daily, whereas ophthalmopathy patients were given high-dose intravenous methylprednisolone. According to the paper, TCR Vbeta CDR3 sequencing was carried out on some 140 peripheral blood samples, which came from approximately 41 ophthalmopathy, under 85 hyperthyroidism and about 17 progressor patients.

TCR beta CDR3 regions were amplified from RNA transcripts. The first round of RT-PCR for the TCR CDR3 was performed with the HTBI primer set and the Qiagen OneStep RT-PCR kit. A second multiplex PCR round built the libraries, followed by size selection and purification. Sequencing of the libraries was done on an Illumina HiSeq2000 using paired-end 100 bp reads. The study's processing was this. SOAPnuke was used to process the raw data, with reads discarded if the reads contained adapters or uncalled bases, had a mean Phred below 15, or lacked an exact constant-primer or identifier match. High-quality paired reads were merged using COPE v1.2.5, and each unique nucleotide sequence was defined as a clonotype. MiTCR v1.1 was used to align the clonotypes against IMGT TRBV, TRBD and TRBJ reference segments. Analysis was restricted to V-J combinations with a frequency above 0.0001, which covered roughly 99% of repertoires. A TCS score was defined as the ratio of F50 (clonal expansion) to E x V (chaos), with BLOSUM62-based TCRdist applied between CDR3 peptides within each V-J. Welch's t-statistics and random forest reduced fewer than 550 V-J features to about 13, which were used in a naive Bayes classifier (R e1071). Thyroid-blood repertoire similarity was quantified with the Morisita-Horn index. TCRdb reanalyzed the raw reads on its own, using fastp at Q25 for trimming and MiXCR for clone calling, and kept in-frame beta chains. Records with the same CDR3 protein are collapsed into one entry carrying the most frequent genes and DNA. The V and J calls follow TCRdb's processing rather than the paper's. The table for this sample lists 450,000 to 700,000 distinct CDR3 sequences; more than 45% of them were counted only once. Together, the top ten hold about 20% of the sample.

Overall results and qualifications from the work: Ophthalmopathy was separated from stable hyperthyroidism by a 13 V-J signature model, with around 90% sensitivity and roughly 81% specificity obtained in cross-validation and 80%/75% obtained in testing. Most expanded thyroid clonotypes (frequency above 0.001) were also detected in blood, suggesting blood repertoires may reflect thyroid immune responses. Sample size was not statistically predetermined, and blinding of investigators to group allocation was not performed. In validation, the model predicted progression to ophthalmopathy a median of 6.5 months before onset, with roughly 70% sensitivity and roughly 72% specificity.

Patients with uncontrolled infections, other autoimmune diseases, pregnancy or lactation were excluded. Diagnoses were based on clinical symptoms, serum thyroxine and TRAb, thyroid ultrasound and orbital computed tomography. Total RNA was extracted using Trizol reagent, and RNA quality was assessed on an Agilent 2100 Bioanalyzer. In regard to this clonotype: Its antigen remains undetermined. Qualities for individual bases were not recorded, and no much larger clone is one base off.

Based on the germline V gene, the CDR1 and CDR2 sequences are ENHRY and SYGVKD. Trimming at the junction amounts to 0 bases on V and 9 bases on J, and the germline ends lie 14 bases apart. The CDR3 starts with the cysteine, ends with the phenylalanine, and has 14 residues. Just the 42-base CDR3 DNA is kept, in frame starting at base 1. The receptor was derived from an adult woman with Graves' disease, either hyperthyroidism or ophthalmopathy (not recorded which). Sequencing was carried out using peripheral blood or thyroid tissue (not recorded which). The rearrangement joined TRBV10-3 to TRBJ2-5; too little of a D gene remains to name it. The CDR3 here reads CAISESLGIQPQYF. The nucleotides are TGTGCCATCAGTGAGTCTCTTGGGATTCAGCCCCAGTACTTC.